This T cell receptor (beta chain) stems from a study of PD-1 blockade in classical Hodgkin lymphoma. Overall study results and limits: The repertoire differences lack a defined cause, possibly disease activity or prior therapy.

In this sample, this clone turned up once. Its antigen is unknown. Data came from immunoSEQ multiplex PCR; TCRdb stores just in-frame clones and leaves some out. The sample yields 20,000 to 25,000 clones, 60% to 80% seen once. As to time point: cycle 4 day 1 (C4D1), after five to seven weeks of nivolumab. There was relapse after autologous stem cell transplantation in every patient, and there was variation in brentuximab vedotin exposure. Patients showed best responses of complete response, partial response or progressive disease. The germline gives CDR1 MNHNS, CDR2 SASEGT. The CDR3 length is 16 residues. The trim removed 1 base at V and 5 bases at J, leaving 9 bases unmatched.

The sequence came from a human donor with classical Hodgkin lymphoma. The sequencing used peripheral blood mononuclear cells (PBMCs), collected before the fourth cycle of nivolumab. This chain connects TRBV6-1 to TRBJ2-5; TRBD1 matches at 8 bases. The CDR3 reads CASSEVAGGVTETQYF. For the CDR3, the DNA is TGTGCCAGCAGTGAAGTAGCAGGGGGCGTCACGGAGACCCAGTACTTC.